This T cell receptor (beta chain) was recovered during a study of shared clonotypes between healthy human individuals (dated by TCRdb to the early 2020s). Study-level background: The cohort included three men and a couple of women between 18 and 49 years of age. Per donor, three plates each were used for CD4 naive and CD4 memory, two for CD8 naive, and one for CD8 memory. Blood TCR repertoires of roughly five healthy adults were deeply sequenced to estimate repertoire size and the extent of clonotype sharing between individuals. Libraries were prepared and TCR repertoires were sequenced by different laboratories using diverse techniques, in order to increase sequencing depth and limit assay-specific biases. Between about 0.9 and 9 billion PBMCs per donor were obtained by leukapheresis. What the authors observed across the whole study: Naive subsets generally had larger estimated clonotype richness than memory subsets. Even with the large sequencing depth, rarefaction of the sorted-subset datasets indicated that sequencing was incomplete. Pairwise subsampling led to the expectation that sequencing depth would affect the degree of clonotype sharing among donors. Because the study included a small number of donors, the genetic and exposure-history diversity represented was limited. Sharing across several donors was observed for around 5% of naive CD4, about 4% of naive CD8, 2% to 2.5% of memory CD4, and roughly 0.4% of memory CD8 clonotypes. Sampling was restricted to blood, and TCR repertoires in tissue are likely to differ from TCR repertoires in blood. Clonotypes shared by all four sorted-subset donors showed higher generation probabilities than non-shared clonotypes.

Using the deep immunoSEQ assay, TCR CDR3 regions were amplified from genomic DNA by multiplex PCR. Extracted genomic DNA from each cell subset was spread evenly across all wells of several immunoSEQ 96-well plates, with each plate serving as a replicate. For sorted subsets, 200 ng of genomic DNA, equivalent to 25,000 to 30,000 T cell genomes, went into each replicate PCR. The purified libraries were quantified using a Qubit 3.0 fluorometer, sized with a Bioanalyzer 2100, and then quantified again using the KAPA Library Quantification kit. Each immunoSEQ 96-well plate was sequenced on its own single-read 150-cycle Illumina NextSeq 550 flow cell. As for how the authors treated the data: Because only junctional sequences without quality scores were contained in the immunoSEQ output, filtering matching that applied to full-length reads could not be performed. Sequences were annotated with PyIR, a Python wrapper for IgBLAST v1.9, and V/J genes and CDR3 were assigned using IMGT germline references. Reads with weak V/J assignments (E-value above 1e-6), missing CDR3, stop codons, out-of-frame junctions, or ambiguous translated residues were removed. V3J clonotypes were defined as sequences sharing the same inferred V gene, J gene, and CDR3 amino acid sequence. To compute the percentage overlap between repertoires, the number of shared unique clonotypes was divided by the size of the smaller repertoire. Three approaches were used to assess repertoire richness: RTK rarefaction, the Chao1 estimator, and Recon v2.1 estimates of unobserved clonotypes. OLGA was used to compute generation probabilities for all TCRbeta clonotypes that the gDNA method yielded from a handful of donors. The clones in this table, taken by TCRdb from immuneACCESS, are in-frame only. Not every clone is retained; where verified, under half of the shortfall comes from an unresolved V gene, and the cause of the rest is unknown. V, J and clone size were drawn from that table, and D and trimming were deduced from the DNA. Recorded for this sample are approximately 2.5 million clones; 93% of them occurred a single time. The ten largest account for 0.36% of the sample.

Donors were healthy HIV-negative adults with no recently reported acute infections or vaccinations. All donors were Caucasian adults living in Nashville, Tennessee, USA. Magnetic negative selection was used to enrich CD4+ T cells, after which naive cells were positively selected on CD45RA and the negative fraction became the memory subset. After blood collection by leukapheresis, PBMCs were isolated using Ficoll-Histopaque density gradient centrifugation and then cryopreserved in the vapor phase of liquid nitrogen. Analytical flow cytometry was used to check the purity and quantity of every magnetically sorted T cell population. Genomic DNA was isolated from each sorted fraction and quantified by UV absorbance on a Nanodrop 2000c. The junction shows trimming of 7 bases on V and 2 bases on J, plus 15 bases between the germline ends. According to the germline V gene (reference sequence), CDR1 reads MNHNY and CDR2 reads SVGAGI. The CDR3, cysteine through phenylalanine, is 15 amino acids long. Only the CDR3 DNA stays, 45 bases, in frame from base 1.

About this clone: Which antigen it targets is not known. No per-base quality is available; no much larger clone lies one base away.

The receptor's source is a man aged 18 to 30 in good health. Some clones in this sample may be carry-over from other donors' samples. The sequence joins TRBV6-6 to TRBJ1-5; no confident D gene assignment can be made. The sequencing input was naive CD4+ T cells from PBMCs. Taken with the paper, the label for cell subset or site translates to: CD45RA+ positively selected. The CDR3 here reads CASIRTWEGNQPQHF. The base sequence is TGTGCCAGCATAAGGACGTGGGAGGGCAATCAGCCCCAGCATTTT.